A single sample is the source of the 22 T cell receptor beta chains below, sequenced in a study of shared clonotypes between healthy human individuals (dated by TCRdb to 2018 to 2020). The library came from the immunoSEQ multiplex PCR assay. As stored in TCRdb, this immuneACCESS dataset retains in-frame rearrangements with V and J assigned. A fraction of the clones does not appear; measured against another copy, unresolved V genes explain less than half of the discrepancy, and the remainder lacks a known reason. The table for this sample lists roughly 520,000 clones; about 96% of them were counted only once. The biggest ten clones account for 0.05% to 0.08% of the sample. The material sequenced was naive CD4+ T cells sorted from blood. The cell subset or site label on this specimen signifies: CD45RA+ positively selected. These receptors originate from a woman aged 30 to 39 in good health.

V gene TRBV5-1 combines with J gene TRBJ1-4; 10 bases are a match to TRBD1. The CDR3 is 15 amino acids. Germline trimming cut 4 bases from V and 6 bases from J; bases unmatched to any gene: 6. The germline CDR1 and CDR2 sequences are SGHRS and YFSETQ. CDR3 residues: CASSRGQGFDEKLFF. In nucleotides, the CDR3 is TGCGCCAGCAGCCGGGGACAGGGGTTCGATGAAAAACTGTTTTTT.

This clone is a singleton in its sample. The chain recombines TRBV28 with TRBJ1-2; D gene uncertain. Trimming removed 1 base from V and 7 bases from J, with 7 bases in between. The germline CDR1 and CDR2 sequences are MDHEN and SYDVKM. This CDR3 region has 12 residues. CDR3 sequence: CASSLFPGGYTF. CDR3 bases: TGTGCCAGCAGTTTATTTCCAGGTGGCTACACCTTC.

The V call is TRBV5-4, the J call TRBJ2-2, with D possibly TRBD2 on 5 matching bases. Germline V gives CDR1 SGHNT, CDR2 YYREEE (reference sequence). The CDR3 runs to 14 residues. V lost 4 bases, J lost 3 bases, and 10 bases lay in between. The CDR3 DNA reads TGTGCCAGCAGCGGGGAGAGGTACACCGGGGAGCTGTTTTTT. It translates to CASSGERYTGELFF.

The chain carries TRBV19 and TRBJ2-3; 14 nucleotides match TRBD2. With V trimmed by 3 bases and J by 2 bases, 7 bases remained unmatched. CDR1 LNHDA and CDR2 SQIVND come from the germline V gene (reference sequence). CDR3 size: 18 residues. Here the CDR3 DNA reads TGTGCCAGTAGTATGAGACTAGCGGGAGGGCCTGTCACAGATACGCAGTATTTT. Translation gives CASSMRLAGGPVTDTQYF.

J is TRBJ1-6 and V is TRBV5-6; no clear D gene. The CDR3 has 14 amino acids. CDR1 is SGHDT and CDR2 is YYEEEE in the germline V gene. V was trimmed by 0 bases and J by 7 bases, leaving 8 bases between them. The chain's CDR3 is CASSLEPANSPLHF. The CDR3 nucleotides are TGTGCCAGCAGCTTGGAGCCAGCGAATTCACCCCTCCACTTT.

The rearrangement uses TRBV28 and TRBJ2-7, with D tentatively TRBD1 or TRBD2 (7 bases each). V was trimmed by 3 bases and J by 4 bases, leaving 22 bases between them. The germline V gene has CDR1 MDHEN and CDR2 SYDVKM. CDR3 length: 17 amino acids. For the CDR3, the DNA is TGTGCCAGCAGTTTTCTCGACAGGGCGGGAGTGTTGTACGAGCAGTACTTC. Protein product: CASSFLDRAGVLYEQYF.

V usage is TRBV12-2 and J usage is TRBJ2-6. TRBV12-2 is shown as a pseudogene. There are 15 residues in the CDR3. The CDR3 nucleotides are TGTGCAAGTCGCTTAGGACCGTCTGGGGCCAACGTCCTGACTTTC. It codes for CASRLGPSGANVLTF.

The rearrangement joins TRBV5-7 to TRBJ2-7; the match to TRBD2 covers 14 bases. TRBV5-7 counts as an open reading frame of uncertain function. V dropped 1 base and J dropped 5; count of bases not matched to a gene: 14. The CDR3 is made up of 19 amino acids. This chain's CDR3 is CASSLIPGTSGGDYDEQYF. The CDR3 region has the DNA TGTGCCAGCAGCTTGATCCCCGGGACTAGCGGGGGTGATTATGACGAGCAGTACTTC.

The chain joins TRBV5-1 to TRBJ2-7; TRBD1 might be the D (6 bases). Trimming left V 0 bases short and J 2 bases short, with 12 bases between. Germline V gene lookup returns CDR1 SGHRS and CDR2 YFSETQ. This CDR3 has 15 amino acids. Here the CDR3 reads CASSLDGGRPYEQYF. CDR3 nucleotide sequence: TGCGCCAGCAGCTTGGATGGGGGCCGGCCCTACGAGCAGTACTTC.

The V and J genes are TRBV6-1 and TRBJ2-1; 9 bases line up with TRBD2. Germline-derived CDR1 and CDR2 are MNHNS and SASEGT. The CDR3 spans 12 residues. Trimming removed 5 bases from V and 10 bases from J; junction bases left unmatched: 3. The CDR3 nucleotides read TGTGCCAGCAGTCCTAGCGGGGCGGAGCAGTTCTTC. It translates to CASSPSGAEQFF.

This clone was picked up a small number of times. The V call is TRBV6-1, the J call TRBJ2-7; D is possibly TRBD2 (6 bases). The CDR3 loop spans 15 amino acids. Germline V CDR1 and CDR2: MNHNS, SASEGT. V was clipped by 3 bases and J by 2 bases, with 14 bases between them. This CDR3 reads CASSESLALPYEQYF. The CDR3 DNA is TGTGCCAGCAGTGAGAGTCTAGCGTTACCCTACGAGCAGTACTTC.

The V gene is TRBV5-1, the J gene TRBJ2-7; D gene unclear. Trimming cost V 1 base and J 3 bases, with 8 bases left between them. Germline V gives CDR1 SGHRS, CDR2 YFSETQ. The length of the CDR3 is 13 residues. Here the CDR3 reads CASSLTWYYEQYF. The CDR3 DNA sequence: TGCGCCAGCAGCTTGACTTGGTACTACGAGCAGTACTTC.

V usage is TRBV11-2 and J usage is TRBJ2-7; possibly TRBD1 or TRBD2 for D (5 bases each). This CDR3 is built from 13 residues. Germline V gene sequence: CDR1 SGHAT, CDR2 FQNNGV. Trimming took 4 bases from V and 6 from J, leaving 13 bases between them. CDR3: CASSSGPNREQYF. In DNA form, the CDR3 reads TGTGCCAGCAGCTCGGGACCCAACCGCGAGCAGTACTTC.

The CDR3 spells CASSEGGYYGYTF. The CDR3 coding sequence is TGCGCCAGCAGTGAGGGGGGCTACTATGGCTACACCTTC. V and J are TRBV10-2 and TRBJ1-2; D is possibly TRBD1 (6 bases). The CDR3 is 13 residues long. Germline loops: CDR1 WSHSY, CDR2 SAAADI. Trimming cost V 2 bases and J 3 bases, with 7 bases left between them.

The chain combines TRBV29-1 with TRBJ1-2, with unresolved D. V was trimmed by 4 bases and J by 0 bases, leaving 12 bases between them. CDR3 length equals 14 residues. The germline V gene has CDR1 SQVTM and CDR2 ANQGSEA. The CDR3, as DNA: TGCAGCGTTGCTTCGGTCCAGACTAACTATGGCTACACCTTC. Its translation: CSVASVQTNYGYTF.

CDR3 region: CAISEGLASEQYF. CDR3 bases: TGTGCCATCAGTGAGGGACTAGCTTCCGAGCAGTACTTC. J is TRBJ2-7 and V is TRBV10-3; 8 positions agree with TRBD2. V was pared by 2 bases and J by 6 bases, with 3 bases of the junction left unmatched. Germline V gene data show CDR1 as ENHRY and CDR2 as SYGVKD. This CDR3 region has 13 residues.

The rearrangement joins TRBV19 to TRBJ1-4, with D perhaps TRBD1 (6 bases). Germline values: CDR1 LNHDA, CDR2 SQIVND (reference sequence). This CDR3 is 14 amino acids long. Trimming cost V 5 bases and J 8 bases, with 15 bases left between them. The CDR3 coding sequence is TGTGCCAGTAGTGACTCAGGGGCAGGCGAAAAACTGTTTTTT. Residues: CASSDSGAGEKLFF.

V is TRBV28 and J is TRBJ1-2; D is ambiguous. CDR3 length: 14 amino acids. From germline, CDR1 is MDHEN and CDR2 SYDVKM. The V gene lost 4 bases and the J gene lost 3 bases, with 12 bases spanning the gap. CDR3 coding DNA: TGTGCCAGCAGTTCCCCTGGGTGGGACTATGGCTACACCTTC. Translation gives CASSSPGWDYGYTF.

This rearrangement joins TRBV5-1 to TRBJ2-5, with 9 bases matching TRBD1. The germline V gene encodes CDR1 SGHRS and CDR2 YFSETQ. Losses at the gene ends were 5 bases for V and 1 base for J; bases not matched to a gene: 9. The CDR3 runs 16 residues. CDR3 sequence reads: CASRFGTGTFQETQYF. The CDR3 region has the DNA TGCGCCAGCAGGTTCGGGACAGGGACATTCCAAGAGACCCAGTACTTC.

The chain is built from TRBV28 and TRBJ2-7; 8 bases are a match to TRBD1. V shed 6 bases, J shed 4 bases, and the junction held 11 bases outside the gene matches. Germline V gene sequence: CDR1 MDHEN, CDR2 SYDVKM. CDR3 length: 15 amino acids. CDR3 sequence (DNA): TGTGCCAGCAGGTCAGGGGGCGAGGGGATGTACGAGCAGTACTTC. This sequence encodes CASRSGGEGMYEQYF.

V gene TRBV27 combines with J gene TRBJ2-1; 7 nucleotides line up with TRBD2. Losses at the gene ends were 3 bases for V and 3 bases for J; bases not matched to a gene: 8. This CDR3 region has 16 residues. The germline V gene encodes CDR1 MNHEY and CDR2 SMNVEV (reference sequence). CDR3 residues: CASSFGKREVYNEQFF. In DNA form, the CDR3 reads TGTGCCAGCAGTTTCGGTAAGCGGGAAGTCTACAATGAGCAGTTCTTC.

A remark on this clone: The same CDR3 also results from other DNA sequences found in this sample. The chain employs TRBV5-1 and TRBJ1-1; D unclear. The V gene lost 5 bases and the J gene lost 3 bases, with 5 bases spanning the gap. The germline gives CDR1 SGHRS, CDR2 YFSETQ. This CDR3 spans 11 amino acids. Here the CDR3 reads CASSSDTEAFF. As DNA, the CDR3 is TGCGCCAGCAGTTCGGACACTGAAGCTTTCTTT.